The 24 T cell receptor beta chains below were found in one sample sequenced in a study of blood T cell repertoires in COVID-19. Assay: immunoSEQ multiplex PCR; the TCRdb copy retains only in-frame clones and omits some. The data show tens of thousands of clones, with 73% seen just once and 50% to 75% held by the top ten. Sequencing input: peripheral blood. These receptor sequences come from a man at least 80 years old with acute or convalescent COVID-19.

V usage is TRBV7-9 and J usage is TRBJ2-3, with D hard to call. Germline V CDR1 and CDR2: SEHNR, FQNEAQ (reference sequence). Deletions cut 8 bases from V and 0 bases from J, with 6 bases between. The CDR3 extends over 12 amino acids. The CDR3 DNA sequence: TGTGCCAGCGCAACTAGCACAGATACGCAGTATTTT. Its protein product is CASATSTDTQYF.

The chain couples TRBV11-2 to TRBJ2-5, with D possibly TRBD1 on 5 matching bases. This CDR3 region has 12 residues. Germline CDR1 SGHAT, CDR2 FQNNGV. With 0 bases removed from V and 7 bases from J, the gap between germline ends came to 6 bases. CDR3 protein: CASSLERGTQYF. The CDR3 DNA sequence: TGTGCCAGCAGCTTAGAAAGGGGGACCCAGTACTTC.

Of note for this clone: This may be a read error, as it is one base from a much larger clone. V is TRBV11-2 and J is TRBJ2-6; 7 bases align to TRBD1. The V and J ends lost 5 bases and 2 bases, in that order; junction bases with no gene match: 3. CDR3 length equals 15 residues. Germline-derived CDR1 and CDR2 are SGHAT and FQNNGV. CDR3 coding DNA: TGTGCCAGCAGCCAGGGACAGCCTGGGGCCAACGTCCTGACTTTC. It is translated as CASSQGQPGANVLTF. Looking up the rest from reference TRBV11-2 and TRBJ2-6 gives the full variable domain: EAGVAQSPRYKIIEKRQSVAFWCNPISGHATLYWYQQILGQGPKLLIQFQNNGVVDDSQLPKDRFSAERLKGVDSTLKIQPAKLEDSAVYLCASSQGQPGANVLTFGAGSRLTVL.

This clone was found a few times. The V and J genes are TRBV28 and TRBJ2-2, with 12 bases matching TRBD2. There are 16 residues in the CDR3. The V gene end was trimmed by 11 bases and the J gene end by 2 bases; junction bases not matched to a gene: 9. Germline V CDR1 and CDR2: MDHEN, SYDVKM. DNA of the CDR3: TGTGCCGGATCCCCTAGCGGGAGGGCCAACACCGGGGAGCTGTTTTTT. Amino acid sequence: CAGSPSGRANTGELFF. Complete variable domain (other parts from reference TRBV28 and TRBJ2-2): DVKVTQSSRYLVKRTGEKVFLECVQDMDHENMFWYRQDPGLGLRLIYFSYDVKMKEKGDIPEGYSVSREKKERFSLILESASTNQTSMYLCAGSPSGRANTGELFFGEGSRLTVL.

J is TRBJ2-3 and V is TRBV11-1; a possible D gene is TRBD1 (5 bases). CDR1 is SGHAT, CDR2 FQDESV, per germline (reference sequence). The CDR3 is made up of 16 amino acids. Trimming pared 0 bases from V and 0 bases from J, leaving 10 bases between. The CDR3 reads CASSLAQGLSTDTQYF. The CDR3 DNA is TGTGCCAGCAGCTTAGCGCAGGGATTAAGCACAGATACGCAGTATTTT.

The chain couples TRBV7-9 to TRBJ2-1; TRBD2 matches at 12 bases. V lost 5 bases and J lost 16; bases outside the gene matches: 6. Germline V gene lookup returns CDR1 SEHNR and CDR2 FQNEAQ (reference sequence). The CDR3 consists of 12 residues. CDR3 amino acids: CASSRHGLAGFF. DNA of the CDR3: TGTGCCAGCAGCCGCCACGGACTAGCGGGATTCTTC.

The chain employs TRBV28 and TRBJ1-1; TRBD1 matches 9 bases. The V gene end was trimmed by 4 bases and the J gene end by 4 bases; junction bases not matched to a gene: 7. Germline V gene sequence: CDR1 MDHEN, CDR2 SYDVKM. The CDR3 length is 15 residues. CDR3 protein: CASSSLQGAGTEAFF. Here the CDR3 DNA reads TGTGCCAGCAGTTCCTTACAGGGGGCGGGCACTGAAGCTTTCTTT.

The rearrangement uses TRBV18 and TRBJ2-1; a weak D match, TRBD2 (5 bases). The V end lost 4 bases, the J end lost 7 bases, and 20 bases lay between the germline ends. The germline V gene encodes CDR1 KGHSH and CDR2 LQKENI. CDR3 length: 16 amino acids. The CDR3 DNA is TGTGCCAGCTCACACCAACCCCCTTCCACGGGGAATGAGCAGTTCTTC. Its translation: CASSHQPPSTGNEQFF.

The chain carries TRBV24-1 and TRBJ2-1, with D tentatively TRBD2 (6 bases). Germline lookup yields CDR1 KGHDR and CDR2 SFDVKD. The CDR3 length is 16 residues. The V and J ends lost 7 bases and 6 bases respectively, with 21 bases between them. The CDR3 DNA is TGTGCCACCAGGGGGGGATCGGGACTTCGACTCAATGAGCAGTTCTTC. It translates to CATRGGSGLRLNEQFF.

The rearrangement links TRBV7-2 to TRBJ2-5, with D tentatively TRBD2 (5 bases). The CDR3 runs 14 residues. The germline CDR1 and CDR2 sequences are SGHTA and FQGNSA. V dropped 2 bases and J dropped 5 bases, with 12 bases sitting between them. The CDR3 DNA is TGTGCCAGCAGCTTATACGGGGTAGGGGAGACCCAGTACTTC. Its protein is CASSLYGVGETQYF.

This chain's CDR3 is CASSRDRAETQYF. CDR3 in DNA: TGTGCCAGCAGCCGGGACAGGGCTGAGACCCAGTACTTC. The rearrangement joins TRBV11-2 to TRBJ2-5; TRBD1 matches at 9 bases. Germline CDR1 is SGHAT and CDR2 is FQNNGV. Trimming cost V 5 bases and J 5 bases; bases outside gene matches: 3. The CDR3 consists of 13 residues.

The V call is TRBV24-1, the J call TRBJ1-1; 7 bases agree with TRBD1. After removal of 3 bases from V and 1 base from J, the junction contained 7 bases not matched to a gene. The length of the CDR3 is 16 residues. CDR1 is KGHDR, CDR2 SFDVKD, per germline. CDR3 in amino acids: CATSDLRGQTNTEAFF. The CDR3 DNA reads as TGTGCCACCAGTGATCTGCGGGGACAGACGAACACTGAAGCTTTCTTT.

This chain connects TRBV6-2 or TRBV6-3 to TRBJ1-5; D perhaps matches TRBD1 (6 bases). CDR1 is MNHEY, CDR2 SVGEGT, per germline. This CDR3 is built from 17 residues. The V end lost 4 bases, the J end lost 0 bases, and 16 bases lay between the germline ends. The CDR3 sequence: CASSFSRGVDSNQPQHF. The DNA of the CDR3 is TGTGCCAGCAGTTTCAGCAGGGGTGTCGATAGCAATCAGCCCCAGCATTTT.

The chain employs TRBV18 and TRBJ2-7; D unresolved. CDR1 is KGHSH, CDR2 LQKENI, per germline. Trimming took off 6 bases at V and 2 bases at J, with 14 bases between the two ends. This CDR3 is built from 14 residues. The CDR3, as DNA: TGTGCCAGCTCGTCCCCCGAGACAACCTACGAGCAGTACTTC. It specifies CASSSPETTYEQYF.

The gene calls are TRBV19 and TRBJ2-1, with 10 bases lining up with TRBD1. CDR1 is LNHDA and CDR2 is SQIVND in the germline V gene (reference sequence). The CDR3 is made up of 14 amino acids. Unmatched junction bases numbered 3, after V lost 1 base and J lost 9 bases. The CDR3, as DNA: TGTGCCAGTAGTATAGGGACAGGGGGGACTGAGCAGTTCTTC. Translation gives CASSIGTGGTEQFF.

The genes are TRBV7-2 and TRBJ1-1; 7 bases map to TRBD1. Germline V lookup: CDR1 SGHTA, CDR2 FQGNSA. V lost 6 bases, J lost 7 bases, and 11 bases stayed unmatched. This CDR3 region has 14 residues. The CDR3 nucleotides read TGTGCCAGCAGGCGACAAAGGGGGCTGAGTGAAGCTTTCTTT. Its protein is CASRRQRGLSEAFF.

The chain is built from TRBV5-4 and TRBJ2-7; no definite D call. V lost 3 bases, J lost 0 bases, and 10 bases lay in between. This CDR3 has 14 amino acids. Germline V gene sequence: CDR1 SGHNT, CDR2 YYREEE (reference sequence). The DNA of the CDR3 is TGTGCCAGCAGCTCCCCCGGTTACTCCTACGAGCAGTACTTC. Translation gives CASSSPGYSYEQYF.

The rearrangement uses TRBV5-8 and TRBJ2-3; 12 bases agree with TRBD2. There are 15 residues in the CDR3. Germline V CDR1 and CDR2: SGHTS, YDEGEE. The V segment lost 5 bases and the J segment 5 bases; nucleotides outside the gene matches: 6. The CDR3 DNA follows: TGTGCCAGCAGTTACGGACTAGCGGGGCGAGATACGCAGTATTTT. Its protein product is CASSYGLAGRDTQYF.

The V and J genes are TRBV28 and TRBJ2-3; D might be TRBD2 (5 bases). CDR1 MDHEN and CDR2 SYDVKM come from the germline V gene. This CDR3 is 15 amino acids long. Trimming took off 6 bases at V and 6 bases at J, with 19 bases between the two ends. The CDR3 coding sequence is TGTGCCAGCAGATACGGAGGAACTTTTGCGGATACGCAGTATTTT. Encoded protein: CASRYGGTFADTQYF.

The CDR3 nucleotides read TGTGCCAGCCGGGGGGTACCTAATTCACCCCTCCACTTT. It encodes CASRGVPNSPLHF. The V call is TRBV6-6, the J call TRBJ1-6; D is perhaps TRBD1 (5 bases). Trimming took 8 bases from V and 6 from J, leaving 11 bases between them. This CDR3 comprises 13 residues. Germline values: CDR1 MNHNY, CDR2 SVGAGI (reference sequence).

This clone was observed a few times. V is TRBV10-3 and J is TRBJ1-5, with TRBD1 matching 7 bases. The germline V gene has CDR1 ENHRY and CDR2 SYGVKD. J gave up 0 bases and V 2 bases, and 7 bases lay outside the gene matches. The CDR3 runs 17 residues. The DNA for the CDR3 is TGTGCCATCAGTGAGCGAGACAGGGTTAATAGCAATCAGCCCCAGCATTTT. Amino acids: CAISERDRVNSNQPQHF.

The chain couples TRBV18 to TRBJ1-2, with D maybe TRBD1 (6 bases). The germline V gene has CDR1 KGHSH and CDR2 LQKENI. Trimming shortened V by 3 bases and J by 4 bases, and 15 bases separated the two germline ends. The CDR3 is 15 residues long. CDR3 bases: TGTGCCAGCTCACCCGACCTTCGACAGGCCTATGGCTACACCTTC. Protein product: CASSPDLRQAYGYTF.

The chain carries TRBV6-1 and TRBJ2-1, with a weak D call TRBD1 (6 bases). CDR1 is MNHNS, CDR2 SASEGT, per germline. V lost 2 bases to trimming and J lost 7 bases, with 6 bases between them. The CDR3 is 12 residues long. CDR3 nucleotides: TGTGCCAGCAGTGAACAGGGGAATGAGCAGTTCTTC. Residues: CASSEQGNEQFF.

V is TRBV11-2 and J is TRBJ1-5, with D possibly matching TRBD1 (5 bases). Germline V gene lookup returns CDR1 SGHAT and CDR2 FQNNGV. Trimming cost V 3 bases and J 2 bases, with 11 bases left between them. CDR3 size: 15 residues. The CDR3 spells CASSLQDSRNQPQHF. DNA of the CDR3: TGTGCCAGCAGCTTGCAAGACAGCCGCAATCAGCCCCAGCATTTT.